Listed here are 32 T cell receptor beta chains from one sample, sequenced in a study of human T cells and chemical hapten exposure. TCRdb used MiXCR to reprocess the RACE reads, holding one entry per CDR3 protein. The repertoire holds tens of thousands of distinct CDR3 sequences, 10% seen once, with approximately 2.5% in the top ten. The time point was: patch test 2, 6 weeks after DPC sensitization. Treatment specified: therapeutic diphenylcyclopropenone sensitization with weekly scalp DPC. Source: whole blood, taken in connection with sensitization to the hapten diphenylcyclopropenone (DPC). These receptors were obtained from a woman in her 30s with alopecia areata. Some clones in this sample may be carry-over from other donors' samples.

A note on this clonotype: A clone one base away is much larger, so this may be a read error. This chain's CDR3 is CASSLVRAGNTIYF. The CDR3 DNA reads TGTGCCAGCAGCCTGGTCAGGGCTGGAAACACCATATATTTT. The genes are TRBV7-2 and TRBJ1-3, with D possibly matching TRBD1 (5 bases). V was shortened by 5 bases and J by 2 bases, with 10 bases between the two germline ends. CDR1 is SGHTA, CDR2 FQGNSA, per germline. This CDR3 is 14 amino acids long.

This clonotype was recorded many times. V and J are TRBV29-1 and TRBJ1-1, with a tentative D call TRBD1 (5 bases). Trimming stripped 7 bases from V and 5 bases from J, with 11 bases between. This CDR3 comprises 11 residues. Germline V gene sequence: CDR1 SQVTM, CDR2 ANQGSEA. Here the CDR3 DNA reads TGCAGCGCCACCAGGGAAACTGAAGCTTTCTTT. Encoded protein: CSATRETEAFF.

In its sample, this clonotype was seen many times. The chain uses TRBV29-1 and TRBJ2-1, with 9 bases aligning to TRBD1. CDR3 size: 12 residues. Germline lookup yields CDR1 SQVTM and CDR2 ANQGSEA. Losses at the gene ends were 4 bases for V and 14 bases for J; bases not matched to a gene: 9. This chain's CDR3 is CSVAGGQGEEFF. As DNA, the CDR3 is TGCAGCGTTGCGGGGGGACAGGGTGAAGAGTTCTTC.

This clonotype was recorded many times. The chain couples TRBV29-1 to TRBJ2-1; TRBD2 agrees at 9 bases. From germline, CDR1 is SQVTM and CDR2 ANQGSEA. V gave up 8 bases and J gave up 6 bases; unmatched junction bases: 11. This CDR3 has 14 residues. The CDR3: CSSQGIAGVNEQFF. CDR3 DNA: TGCAGCTCACAAGGGATAGCGGGAGTCAATGAGCAGTTCTTC.

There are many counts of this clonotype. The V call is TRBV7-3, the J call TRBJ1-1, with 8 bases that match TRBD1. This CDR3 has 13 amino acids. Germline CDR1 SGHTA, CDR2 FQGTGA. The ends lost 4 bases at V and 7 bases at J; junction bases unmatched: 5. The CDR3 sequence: CASSSGQGLEAFF. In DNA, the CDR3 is TGTGCCAGCAGCTCCGGACAGGGCCTTGAAGCTTTCTTT.

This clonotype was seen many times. CDR3: CASSWAANTGELFF. The CDR3 DNA sequence: TGTGCCTCATCCTGGGCTGCGAACACCGGGGAGCTGTTTTTT. This chain links TRBV7-6 with TRBJ2-2, with D hard to call. Trimming removed 11 bases at V and 0 bases at J, with 13 bases between. CDR3 length: 14 residues. Looked up from germline, CDR1 is SGHVS and CDR2 is FNYEAQ.

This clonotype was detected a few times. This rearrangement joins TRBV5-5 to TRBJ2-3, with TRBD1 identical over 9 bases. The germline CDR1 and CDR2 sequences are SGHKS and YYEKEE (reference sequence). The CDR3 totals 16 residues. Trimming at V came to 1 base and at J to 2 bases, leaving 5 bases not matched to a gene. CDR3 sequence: CASSLHRGLFTDTQYF. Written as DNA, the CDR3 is TGTGCCAGCAGCTTGCACAGGGGGCTTTTCACAGATACGCAGTATTTT. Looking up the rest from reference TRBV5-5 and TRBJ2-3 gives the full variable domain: DAGVTQSPTHLIKTRGQQVTLRCSPISGHKSVSWYQQVLGQGPQFIFQYYEKEERGRGNFPDRFSARQFPNYSSELNVNALLLGDSALYLCASSLHRGLFTDTQYFGPGTRLTVL.

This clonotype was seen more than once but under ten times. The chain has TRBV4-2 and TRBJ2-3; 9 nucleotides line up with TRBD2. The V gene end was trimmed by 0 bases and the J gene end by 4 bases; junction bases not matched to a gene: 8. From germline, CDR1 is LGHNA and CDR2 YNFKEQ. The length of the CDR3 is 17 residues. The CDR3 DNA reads TGTGCCAGCAGCCAAGATACAGCGGGGGGCCAGGCAGATACGCAGTATTTT. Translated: CASSQDTAGGQADTQYF.

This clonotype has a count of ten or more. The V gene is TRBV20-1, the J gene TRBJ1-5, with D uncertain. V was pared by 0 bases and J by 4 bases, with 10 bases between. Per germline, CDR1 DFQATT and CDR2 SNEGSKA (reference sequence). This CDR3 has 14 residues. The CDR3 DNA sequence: TGCAGTGCTAGAGATATAATAGGAAATCAGCCCCAGCATTTT. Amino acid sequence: CSARDIIGNQPQHF.

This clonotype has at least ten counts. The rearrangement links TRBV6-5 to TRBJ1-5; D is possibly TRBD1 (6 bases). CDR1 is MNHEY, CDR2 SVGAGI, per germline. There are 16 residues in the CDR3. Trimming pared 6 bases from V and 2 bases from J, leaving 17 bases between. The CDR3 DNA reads TGTGCCAGCAGCCAGTCCCAGGGGATTGGCAATCAGCCCCAGCATTTT. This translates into CASSQSQGIGNQPQHF.

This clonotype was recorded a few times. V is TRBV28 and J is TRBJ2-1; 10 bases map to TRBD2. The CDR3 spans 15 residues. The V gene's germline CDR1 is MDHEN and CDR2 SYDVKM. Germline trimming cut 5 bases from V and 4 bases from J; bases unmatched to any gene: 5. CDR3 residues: CASSLAGALYNEQFF. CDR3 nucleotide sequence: TGTGCCAGCAGTCTAGCGGGGGCCCTATACAATGAGCAGTTCTTC.

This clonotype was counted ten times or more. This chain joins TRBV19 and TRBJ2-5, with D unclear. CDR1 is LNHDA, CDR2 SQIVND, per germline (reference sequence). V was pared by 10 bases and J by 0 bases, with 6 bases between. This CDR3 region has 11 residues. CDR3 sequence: CATWYQETQYF. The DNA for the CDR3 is TGTGCCACCTGGTACCAAGAGACCCAGTACTTC.

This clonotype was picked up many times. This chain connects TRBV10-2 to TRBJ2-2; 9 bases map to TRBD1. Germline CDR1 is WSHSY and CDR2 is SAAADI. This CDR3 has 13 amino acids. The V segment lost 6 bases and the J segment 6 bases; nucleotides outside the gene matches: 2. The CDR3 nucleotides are TGCGCCAGCAGGGGACAGGGCCCCGGGGAGCTGTTTTTT. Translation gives CASRGQGPGELFF.

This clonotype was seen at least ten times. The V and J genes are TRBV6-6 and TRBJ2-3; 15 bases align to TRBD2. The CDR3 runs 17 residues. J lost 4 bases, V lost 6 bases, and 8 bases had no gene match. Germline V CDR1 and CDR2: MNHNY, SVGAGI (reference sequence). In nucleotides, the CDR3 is TGTGCCAGCAGCCCCGGACTAGCGGGGGGGCTCGCAGATACGCAGTATTTT. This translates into CASSPGLAGGLADTQYF.

The CDR3 region has the DNA TGTGCCAGCAGTTTTTCCCGTGGGACCTGGCAAGAGACCCAGTACTTC. Translating it yields CASSFSRGTWQETQYF. V usage is TRBV27 and J usage is TRBJ2-5; TRBD1 or TRBD2 may be the D gene (5 bases each). Trimming took 3 bases from V and 2 from J, leaving 16 bases between them. This CDR3 contains 16 residues. Germline V gene data show CDR1 as MNHEY and CDR2 as SMNVEV (reference sequence).

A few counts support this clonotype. The CDR3 DNA follows: TGTGCCAGTAGTGTCAGATATCGAACCTACGAGCAGTACTTC. Translated: CASSVRYRTYEQYF. The rearrangement joins TRBV19 to TRBJ2-7; D gene uncertain. Trimming cost V 5 bases and J 2 bases, with 13 bases left between them. Looked up from germline, CDR1 is LNHDA and CDR2 is SQIVND (reference sequence). The CDR3 totals 14 residues.

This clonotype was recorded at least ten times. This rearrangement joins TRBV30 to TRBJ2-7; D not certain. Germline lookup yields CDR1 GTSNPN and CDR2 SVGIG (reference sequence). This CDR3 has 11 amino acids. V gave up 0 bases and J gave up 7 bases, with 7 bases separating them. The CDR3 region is CAWSVSREQYF. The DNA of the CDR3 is TGTGCCTGGAGTGTAAGTAGAGAGCAGTACTTC.

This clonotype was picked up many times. Here the CDR3 DNA reads TGTGCCAGCAGCTTAACCGGCAGGGGTATGAAGGAGACCCAGTACTTC. Its translation is CASSLTGRGMKETQYF. The chain employs TRBV7-3 and TRBJ2-5; possible D gene TRBD1, 6 bases. The CDR3 covers 16 residues. CDR1 SGHTA and CDR2 FQGTGA come from the germline V gene. V lost 0 bases and J 5 bases, leaving 16 bases between the germline ends. The full variable domain, completed using reference TRBV7-3 and TRBJ2-5, is GAGVSQTPSNKVTEKGKYVELRCDPISGHTALYWYRQSLGQGPEFLIYFQGTGAADDSGLPNDRFFAVRPEGSVSTLKIQRTERGDSAVYLCASSLTGRGMKETQYFGPGTRLLVL.

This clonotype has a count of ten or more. CDR3 in amino acids: CASSADRGGRSPLHF. In DNA, the CDR3 is TGTGCCAGCAGCGCGGACAGGGGAGGACGGTCACCCCTCCACTTT. The chain employs TRBV9 and TRBJ1-6; 9 nucleotides match TRBD1. From germline, CDR1 is SGDLS and CDR2 YYNGEE. V shed 3 bases and J 10 bases; nucleotides not matched to a gene: 8. This CDR3 is built from 15 residues.

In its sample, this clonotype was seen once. In nucleotides, the CDR3 is TGTGCCAGCAGCGTAGGGCCAGGGCAAGAGACCCAGTACTTC. It translates to CASSVGPGQETQYF. The rearrangement links TRBV9 to TRBJ2-5, with D possibly matching TRBD1 (5 bases). The CDR3 sequence is 14 residues long. Germline V lookup: CDR1 SGDLS, CDR2 YYNGEE. V was shortened by 0 bases and J by 2 bases, with 8 bases between the two germline ends.

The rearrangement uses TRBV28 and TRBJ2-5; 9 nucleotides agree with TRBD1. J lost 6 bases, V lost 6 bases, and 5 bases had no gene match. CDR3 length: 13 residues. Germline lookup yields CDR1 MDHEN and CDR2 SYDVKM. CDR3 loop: CASRGTGPKTQYF. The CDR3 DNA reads TGTGCCAGCAGAGGGACAGGGCCGAAGACCCAGTACTTC.

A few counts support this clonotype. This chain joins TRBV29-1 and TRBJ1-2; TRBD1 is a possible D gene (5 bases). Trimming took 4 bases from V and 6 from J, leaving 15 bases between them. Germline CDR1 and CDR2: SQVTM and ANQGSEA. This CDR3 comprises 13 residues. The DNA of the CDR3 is TGCAGCGTTGCGACGAGGGGCGCAGATGGCTACACCTTC. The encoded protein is CSVATRGADGYTF.

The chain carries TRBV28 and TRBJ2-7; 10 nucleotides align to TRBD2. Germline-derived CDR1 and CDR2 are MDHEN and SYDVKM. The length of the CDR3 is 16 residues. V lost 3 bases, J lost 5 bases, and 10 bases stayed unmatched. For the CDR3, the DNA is TGTGCCAGCAGTTTCTGGGCTAGCGGGAGAAGCGACGAGCAGTACTTC. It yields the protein CASSFWASGRSDEQYF.

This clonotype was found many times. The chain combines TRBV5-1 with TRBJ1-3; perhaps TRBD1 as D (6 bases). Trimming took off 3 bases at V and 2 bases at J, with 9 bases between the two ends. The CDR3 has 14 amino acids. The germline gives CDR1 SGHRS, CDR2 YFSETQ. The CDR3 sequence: CASSWDNTGNTIYF. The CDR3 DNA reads TGCGCCAGCAGCTGGGACAATACTGGAAACACCATATATTTT.

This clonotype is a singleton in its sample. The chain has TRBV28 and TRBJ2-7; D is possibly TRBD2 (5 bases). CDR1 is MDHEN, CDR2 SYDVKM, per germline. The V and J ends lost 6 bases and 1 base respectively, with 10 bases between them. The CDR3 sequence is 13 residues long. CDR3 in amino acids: CASRPPGSYEQYF. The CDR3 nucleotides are TGTGCCAGCAGGCCCCCGGGATCCTACGAGCAGTACTTC.

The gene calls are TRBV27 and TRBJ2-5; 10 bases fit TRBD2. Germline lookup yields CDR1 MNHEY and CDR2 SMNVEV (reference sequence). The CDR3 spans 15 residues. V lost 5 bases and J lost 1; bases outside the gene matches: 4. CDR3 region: CASSPSGGAQETQYF. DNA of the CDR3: TGTGCCAGCAGTCCGAGCGGGGGGGCCCAAGAGACCCAGTACTTC.

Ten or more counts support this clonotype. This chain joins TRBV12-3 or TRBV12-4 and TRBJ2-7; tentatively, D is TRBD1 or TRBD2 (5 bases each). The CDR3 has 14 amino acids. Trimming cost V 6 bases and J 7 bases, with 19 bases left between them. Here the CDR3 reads CASRTGTPISEQYF. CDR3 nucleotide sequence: TGTGCCAGCAGAACCGGGACCCCGATCAGTGAGCAGTACTTC.

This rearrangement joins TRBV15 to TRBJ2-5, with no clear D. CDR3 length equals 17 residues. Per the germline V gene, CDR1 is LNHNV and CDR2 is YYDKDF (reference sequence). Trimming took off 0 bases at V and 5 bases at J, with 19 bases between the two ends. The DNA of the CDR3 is TGTGCCACCAGCAGAGATCTCTGGGGAACGGACCCGGAGACCCAGTACTTC. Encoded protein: CATSRDLWGTDPETQYF.

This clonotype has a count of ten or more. As DNA, the CDR3 is TGTGCCTGGGGGGAGGAGCCGGATTCACCCCTCCACTTT. Protein product: CAWGEEPDSPLHF. The J gene is TRBJ1-6, the V gene TRBV30; D gene uncertain. The CDR3 runs to 13 residues. Trimming cost V 5 bases and J 8 bases, with 13 bases left between them. The V gene's germline CDR1 is GTSNPN and CDR2 SVGIG (reference sequence).

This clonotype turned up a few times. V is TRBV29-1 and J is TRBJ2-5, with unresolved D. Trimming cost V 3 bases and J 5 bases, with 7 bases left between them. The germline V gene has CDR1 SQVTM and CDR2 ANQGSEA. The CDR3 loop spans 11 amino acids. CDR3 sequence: CSVDSTETQYF. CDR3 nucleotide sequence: TGCAGCGTTGATTCCACGGAGACCCAGTACTTC.

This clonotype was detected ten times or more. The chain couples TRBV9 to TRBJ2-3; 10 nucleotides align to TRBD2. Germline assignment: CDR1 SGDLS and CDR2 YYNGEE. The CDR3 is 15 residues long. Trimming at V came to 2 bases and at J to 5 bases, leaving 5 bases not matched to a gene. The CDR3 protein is CASSVSGRAEDTQYF. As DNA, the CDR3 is TGTGCCAGCAGCGTGAGCGGGAGGGCCGAAGATACGCAGTATTTT.

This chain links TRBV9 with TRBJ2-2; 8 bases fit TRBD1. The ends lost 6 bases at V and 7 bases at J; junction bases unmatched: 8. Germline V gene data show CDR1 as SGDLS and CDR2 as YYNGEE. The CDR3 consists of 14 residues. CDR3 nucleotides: TGTGCCAGCAAAGGGCAGGGGGCTGGCGGGGAGCTGTTTTTT. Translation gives CASKGQGAGGELFF.